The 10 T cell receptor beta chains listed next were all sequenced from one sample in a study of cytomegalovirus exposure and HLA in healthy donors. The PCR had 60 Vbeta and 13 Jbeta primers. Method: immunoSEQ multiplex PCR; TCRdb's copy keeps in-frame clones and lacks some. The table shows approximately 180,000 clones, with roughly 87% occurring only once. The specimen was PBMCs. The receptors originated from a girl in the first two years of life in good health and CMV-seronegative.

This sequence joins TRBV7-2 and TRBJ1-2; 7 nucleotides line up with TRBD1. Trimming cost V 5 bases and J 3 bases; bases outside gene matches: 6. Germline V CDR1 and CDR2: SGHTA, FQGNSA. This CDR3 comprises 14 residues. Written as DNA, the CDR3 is TGTGCCAGCAGCCAGCCGGGACAGTACTATGGCTACACCTTC. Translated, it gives CASSQPGQYYGYTF. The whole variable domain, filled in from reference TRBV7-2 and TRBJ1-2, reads GAGVSQSPSNKVTEKGKDVELRCDPISGHTALYWYRQSLGQGLEFLIYFQGNSAPDKSGLPSDRFSAERTGGSVSTLTIQRTQQEDSAVYLCASSQPGQYYGYTFGSGTRLTVV.

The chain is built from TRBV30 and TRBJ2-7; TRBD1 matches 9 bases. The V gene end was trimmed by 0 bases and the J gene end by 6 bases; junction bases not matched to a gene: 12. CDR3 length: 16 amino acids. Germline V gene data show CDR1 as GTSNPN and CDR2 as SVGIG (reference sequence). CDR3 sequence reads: CAWSVRTGTGRFEQYF. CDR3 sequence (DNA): TGTGCCTGGAGTGTACGAACCGGGACAGGGAGGTTCGAGCAGTACTTC. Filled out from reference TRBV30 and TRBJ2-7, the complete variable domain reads SQTIHQWPATLVQPVGSPLSLECTVEGTSNPNLYWYRQAAGRGLQLLFYSVGIGQISSEVPQNLSASRPQDRQFILSSKKLLLSDSGFYLCAWSVRTGTGRFEQYFGPGTRLTVT.

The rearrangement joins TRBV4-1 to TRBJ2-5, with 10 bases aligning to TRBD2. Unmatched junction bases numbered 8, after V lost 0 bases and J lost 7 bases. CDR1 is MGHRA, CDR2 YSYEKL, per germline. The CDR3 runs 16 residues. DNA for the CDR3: TGCGCCAGCAGCCAAGACCCTAGCGGGAGCGTCGGGACCCAGTACTTC. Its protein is CASSQDPSGSVGTQYF.

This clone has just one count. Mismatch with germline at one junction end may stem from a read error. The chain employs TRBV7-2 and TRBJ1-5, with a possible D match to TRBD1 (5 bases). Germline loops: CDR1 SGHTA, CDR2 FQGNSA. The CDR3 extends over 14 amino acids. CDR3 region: CASSRFQGVRPQRF. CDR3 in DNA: TGTGCCAGCAGCCGATTTCAGGGTGTGCGGCCCCAGCGTTTT. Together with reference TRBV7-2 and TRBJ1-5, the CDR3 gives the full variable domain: GAGVSQSPSNKVTEKGKDVELRCDPISGHTALYWYRQSLGQGLEFLIYFQGNSAPDKSGLPSDRFSAERTGGSVSTLTIQRTQQEDSAVYLCASSRFQGVRPQRFGDGTRLSIL.

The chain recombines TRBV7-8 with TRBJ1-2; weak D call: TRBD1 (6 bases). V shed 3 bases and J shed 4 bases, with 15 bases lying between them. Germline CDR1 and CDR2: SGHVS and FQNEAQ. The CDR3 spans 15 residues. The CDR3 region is CASSLLRGAGYGYTF. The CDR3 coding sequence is TGTGCCAGCAGCTTGCTGCGGGGGGCGGGCTATGGCTACACCTTC.

This CDR3 is CASTSGGRGEKLFF. CDR3 bases: TGTGCCAGTACCTCAGGGGGGAGAGGTGAAAAACTGTTTTTT. The genes are TRBV19 and TRBJ1-4; 7 nucleotides match TRBD1. This CDR3 comprises 14 residues. Germline V gives CDR1 LNHDA, CDR2 SQIVND (reference sequence). After removal of 7 bases from V and 7 bases from J, the junction contained 9 bases not matched to a gene.

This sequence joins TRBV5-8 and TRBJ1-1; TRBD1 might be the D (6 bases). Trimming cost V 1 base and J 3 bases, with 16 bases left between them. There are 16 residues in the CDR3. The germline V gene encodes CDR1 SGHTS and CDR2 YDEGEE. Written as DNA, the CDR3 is TGTGCCAGCAGCTTGCGTTTCCGACAGGTGGACACTGAAGCTTTCTTT. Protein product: CASSLRFRQVDTEAFF.

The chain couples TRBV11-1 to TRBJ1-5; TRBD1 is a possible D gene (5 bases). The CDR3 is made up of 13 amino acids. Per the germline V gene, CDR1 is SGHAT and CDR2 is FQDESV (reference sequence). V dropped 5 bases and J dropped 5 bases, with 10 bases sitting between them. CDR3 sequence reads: CASSRDSHQPQHF. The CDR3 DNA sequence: TGTGCCAGCAGCCGCGACAGCCATCAGCCCCAGCATTTT.

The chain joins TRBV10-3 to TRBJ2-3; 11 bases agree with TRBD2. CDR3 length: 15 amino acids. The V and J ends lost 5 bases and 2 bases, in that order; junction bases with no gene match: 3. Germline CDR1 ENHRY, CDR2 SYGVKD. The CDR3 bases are TGTGCCATCAGTAGACTAGCGGGGAACACAGATACGCAGTATTTT. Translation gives CAISRLAGNTDTQYF.

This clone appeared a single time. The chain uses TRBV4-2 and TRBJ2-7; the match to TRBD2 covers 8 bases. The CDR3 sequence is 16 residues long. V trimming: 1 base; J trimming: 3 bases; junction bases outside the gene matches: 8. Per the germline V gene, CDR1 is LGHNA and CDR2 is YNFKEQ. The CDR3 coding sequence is TGTGCCAGCAGCCAAGTAGGTAGGACTAGCCTCTACGAGCAGTACTTC. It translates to CASSQVGRTSLYEQYF.